This T cell receptor beta chain is from a study of T cell responses to AZD1222 COVID-19 vaccine. Across the whole study: The study pooled second doses at about 4 or about 12 weeks. Points from the study as a whole: Spike-specific TCR breadth and depth grew following two AZD1222 doses. Repertoire samples came only from after the peak T cell response. Among the donors, most were white British and more were female, and clonal diversity was possibly underestimated.

V shed 4 bases and J 6 bases; nucleotides not matched to a gene: 1. The germline gives CDR1 KGHSH, CDR2 LQKENI. This CDR3 has 15 residues. Profiled with immunoSEQ multiplex PCR; TCRdb holds only in-frame clones, not every one. The table lists approximately 79,000 clones, 86% of them singletons. Concerning this clone: As yet, its antigen is unknown.

The sample consisted of peripheral blood, taken on day 0 of AZD1222 vaccination. This receptor was identified in an adult in good health. The chain recombines TRBV18 with TRBJ2-1; 15 nucleotides line up with TRBD2. The CDR3 nucleotides are TGTGCCAGCTCACAGGGACTAGCGGGAGGCAATGAGCAGTTCTTC. It codes for CASSQGLAGGNEQFF. Using reference TRBV18 and TRBJ2-1 for the parts outside the CDR3, the full variable domain is NAGVMQNPRHLVRRRGQEARLRCSPMKGHSHVYWYRQLPEEGLKFMVYLQKENIIDESGMPKERFSAEFPKEGPSILRIQQVVRGDSAAYFCASSQGLAGGNEQFFGPGTRLTVL.